This is a list of T cell receptor beta chains from one sample in a study of T cells in Graves' hyperthyroidism and ophthalmopathy. TCRdb used MiXCR to reprocess the multiplex PCR reads, holding one entry per CDR3 protein. The top ten clones hold under 15% of a sample with hundreds of thousands of distinct CDR3 sequences, around 15% of them seen once. The material sequenced was blood. These TCRs come from a woman in her 50s with Graves' ophthalmopathy. CDR3s include the opening cysteine and the closing phenylalanine or tryptophan. The order of the fields is clone size, V gene, D gene, J gene, CDR3 DNA, CDR3 protein. D genes are given only for firm matches. Some rows have no size entry. The others give once, few or many, or a class for an expanded clone.

many	TRBV24-1	TRBD2	TRBJ2-7	TGTGCCACCAGTGACGCAGGGAGCGGGAGGCGGAGGTACTTC	CATSDAGSGRRRYF
-	TRBV29-1	-	TRBJ2-5	TGCAGCGTGGCGGGTCCACGCGGGGAGACCCAGTACTTC	CSVAGPRGETQYF
many	TRBV5-1	-	TRBJ2-1	TGCGCCAGCAGCTTGGCTGGGAATTACAATGAGCAGTTCTTC	CASSLAGNYNEQFF
few	TRBV7-9	TRBD1	TRBJ2-5	TGTGCCAGCAGCCTTGCGAGGACAGGGTGGGTGGAGACCCAGTACTTC	CASSLARTGWVETQYF
many	TRBV9	-	TRBJ2-1	TGTGCCAGCAGCCCTCTGACTAGTAACAATGAGCAGTTCTTC	CASSPLTSNNEQFF
-	TRBV5-6	-	TRBJ2-1	TGTGCCAGCAGCTTAGCCGGGAATGCCTACAATGAGCAGTTCTTC	CASSLAGNAYNEQFF
many	TRBV19	-	TRBJ1-2	TGTGCCAGTAGTATAGTGGTTTCGGCGGGGAGACGCTATGGCTACACCTTC	CASSIVVSAGRRYGYTF
-	TRBV10-3	-	TRBJ1-3	TGTGCCATCAGTTTCGCCTCGGGGGCCTCGGGAAACACCATATATTTT	CAISFASGASGNTIYF
-	TRBV5-4	-	TRBJ2-1	TGTGCCAGCAGCGATCCGGGACTCAACAATGAGCAGTTCTTC	CASSDPGLNNEQFF
many	TRBV18	-	TRBJ2-2	TGTGCCAGCCGGGGGACAGAGAACACCGGGGAGCTGTTTTTT	CASRGTENTGELFF
many	TRBV28	-	TRBJ1-6	TGTGCCAGCAGACCGGACAGTCTAACGTATAATTCACCCCTCCACTTT	CASRPDSLTYNSPLHF
few	TRBV6-1	TRBD2	TRBJ2-7	TGTGCCAGCAGTGAAATCCTAGCGGGAGACGACGAGCAGTACTTC	CASSEILAGDDEQYF
-	TRBV7-7	-	TRBJ2-1	TGTGCTAGCAGCTTAAGCTGGTCCAGGGCCGAAGACAATGAGCAGTTCTTC	CASSLSWSRAEDNEQFF
few	TRBV29-1	-	TRBJ2-1	TGCAGCGTTGCCCTGGGGTCCTACAATGAGCAGTTCTTC	CSVALGSYNEQFF
few	TRBV29-1	-	TRBJ2-6	TGCAGCGTTGAATCGCACTCTGGGGCCAACGTCCTGACTTTC	CSVESHSGANVLTF
many	TRBV20-1	-	TRBJ1-1	TGCAGTGCGCCGGCCCCCGCAGTCACGAACACTGAAGCTTTCTTT	CSAPAPAVTNTEAFF
-	TRBV5-1	-	TRBJ1-1	TGTGCCAGCAGCGTAGTCAACGGCGGAGGAGGCGCTGAAGCTTTCTTT	CASSVVNGGGGAEAFF
few	TRBV28	-	TRBJ1-5	TGTGCCAGCGGCCCTGGGGCCTATAGCAATCAGCCCCAGCATTTT	CASGPGAYSNQPQHF
few	TRBV11-1	-	TRBJ1-1	TGTGCCTGCAGCAAGAGGGGGAGCACTGAAGCTTTCTTT	CACSKRGSTEAFF
many	TRBV5-1	-	TRBJ2-3	TGCGCCAGCAGCTCCGAGAACCCCCGAGATACGCAGTATTTT	CASSSENPRDTQYF
many	TRBV27	TRBD2	TRBJ2-1	TGTGCCAGCAGTTTAAGGTCGTCCGGGAGGGGCTCCTACAATGAGCAGTTCTTC	CASSLRSSGRGSYNEQFF
-	TRBV6-5	-	TRBJ2-4	TGTGCCAGCAGTTACTCGGCCCGATTAGCCAAAAACATTCAGTACTTC	CASSYSARLAKNIQYF
many	TRBV2	TRBD1	TRBJ2-7	TGTGCCAGCAGCGCTAGGACAGGGCGGGTCGAGCAGTACTTC	CASSARTGRVEQYF
many	TRBV6-5	-	TRBJ2-7	TGTGCCAGCAGTTACTTGTTGCGCCCGGACTACGAGCAGTACTTC	CASSYLLRPDYEQYF
many	TRBV12-3/TRBV12-4	-	TRBJ2-7	TGTGCCAGCAGTTACAGCGGAGAGCAGTACTTC	CASSYSGEQYF